This T cell receptor (beta chain) was found in a study of cytomegalovirus exposure and HLA in healthy donors. The CDR3 extends over 13 amino acids. Trimming pared 6 bases from V and 2 bases from J, leaving 11 bases between. CDR1 and CDR2 from the germline V gene are MNHEY and SVGAGI. The table came from immunoSEQ multiplex PCR; TCRdb's copy has only in-frame clones and leaves some out. The sample includes around 150,000 clones, under 95% seen only once; the top ten take roughly 3%. What was sequenced was PBMCs. This receptor was obtained from a woman in her late teens or twenties in good health and CMV-seropositive. V gene TRBV6-5 combines with J gene TRBJ2-7, with D perhaps matching TRBD2 (6 bases). In DNA form, the CDR3 reads TGTGCCAGCAGCAGGGACTTTACCTACGAGCAGTACTTC. Protein product: CASSRDFTYEQYF.